This TCR beta chain comes out of a study of cytomegalovirus exposure and HLA in healthy donors (dated by TCRdb to 2017 to 2019). Describing the broader study: An earlier analysis of 587 of the donors reported 250 to 350 Gb of sequence data and roughly 100 million unique TCR beta sequences from approximately 180 million T cells. About 310 gigabases of sequencing data and roughly 90 million unique TCR sequences were included in an early release covering around 600 HLA-typed donors. Among the roughly 400 genotyped donors, around 81% belonged to the genetic ancestry cluster associated with self-reported Caucasian donors. The study aimed to test whether signatures of past pathogen exposure could be identified by cataloging public T cell receptors. The study used immunosequencing to profile the T cell repertoires of 666 subjects and linked those repertoires to cytomegalovirus serostatus. In addition to the first cohort of roughly 700 subjects, a separate validation cohort of approximately 120 different subjects was used. High-throughput TCR immunosequencing, statistical association of individual TCRs with disease status, and machine learning were combined to predict cytomegalovirus infection status. To study patterns of TCR occurrence, a later analysis re-analyzed previously published TCR beta repertoires from 550 to 800 donors and added high-resolution HLA genotyping. Rather than using new phenotypic data, the later analysis identified candidate immune exposures from TCR beta sequences and from how often those sequences occurred across donors. An earlier analysis of more than 450 of the donors used high-throughput TCR beta sequencing to judge whether each TCR beta V gene segment behaved as functional or pseudogenic. Donor age, sex, ethnicity and CMV serostatus were collected together with the repertoire data. A later genetic analysis took genome-wide SNP genotypes for about three fifths of the 666 donors and used that subset as a discovery cohort. Every repertoire in the discovery cohort had been generated on one and the same sequencing platform. Class I and class II HLA loci were covered by the typing at four-digit resolution. Typing coverage differed by locus: A, B, C, DRB1 and DQB1 were typed in about 620-630 donors, DQA1 in around 500, DPA1 in 600 to 610, and DPB1 in 450 to 480. Roughly five DR-DQ haplotypes were handled as single units for association and clustering, since linkage in the cohort was strong. Across 398 genotyped donors of the cohort, an average of approximately 200,000 unique TCR beta nucleotide sequences per donor were sequenced, and 15% to 20% of those sequences were non-productive. Here is what the overall study found, with its caveats: Because counts were too low, roughly 16 rarely observed V segments, including chromosome 9 orphons, were excluded from the earlier analysis of fewer than 650 of the donors. Most CMV-associated TCR beta chains appeared to be HLA-restricted in a later analysis, and the HLA associations seemed to be driven largely by CMV exposure. The 87-base-pair reads could not distinguish some IMGT-functional V segments, including TRBV6-2 and TRBV6-3, so those segments were excluded. Most TCR sequences were seen in very few donors, while some public TCRs were found in many individuals. In both the original and validation cohorts, the classifier was reported to diagnose cytomegalovirus status with high specificity and sensitivity. In a later analysis, 16,951 TCR beta sequences were associated with specific HLA alleles at a false discovery rate of 0.05. A cluster of highly shared sequence variants was judged likely to be a technical artifact of the sequencing pipeline. In a later genetic analysis, fewer N-insertions in productive TCRs were reported among donors in an Asian-associated ancestry cluster than the roughly 700-donor mean. Sequencing depth was assumed to be roughly uniform across donors in the presence/absence analyses, though that assumption may not hold. A total of 150 or so TCR beta chains were listed by the study as associated with cytomegalovirus. In a later analysis, TCR association rates were found to vary across HLA loci, with the most associated TCRs seen for DRB1 alleles and the fewest for HLA-C alleles. A further reported finding was that TCR beta sequences accurately predicted the HLA-A and HLA-B alleles for most subjects in the first cohort. In vitro tests confirmed that a few of the cytomegalovirus-associated TCR beta chains recognize cytomegalovirus antigens. When HLA alleles, especially DR and DQ, strongly co-occurred, TCR associations were difficult to assign to individual alleles. Because HLA typing was unavailable for some donors at each locus, only the typed subset was used in association tests. Linkage disequilibrium might explain the correlated functional status among segregating V segments, but an unknown experimental factor could not be ruled out. Compared with equally common non-associated chains, HLA-associated TCR beta chains in a later analysis were more clonally expanded and had lower generation probabilities. A later analysis reported that several top co-occurrence clusters appeared linked to parvovirus B19, influenza, CMV and Epstein-Barr virus. The authors suggested that the approach could potentially be extended to other disease states and immunological phenotypes. For the cohort, immune exposure information was limited to CMV serostatus. Only TCR beta chains were sequenced in this cohort, and the absence of alpha or paired-chain data limited detectable features. A later genetic analysis associated a missense DCLRE1C variant with V-gene and J-gene trimming of TCR beta chains, and an independent cohort replicated the association. An earlier analysis of around 600 of the donors showed that most TCR beta V segments appeared in productive rearrangements either about 87% or about 30% of the time, which broadly matched IMGT annotations.

The cohort consisted of 600 to 750 healthy bone marrow donors. At the time of sampling, every cohort member was nominally healthy, though immune exposures that went unrecorded were likely present. The donor was CMV seropositive and was included in the group of about 290 seropositive cohort members. Each donor provided a peripheral blood sample, and peripheral blood mononuclear cells were used for TCR beta sequencing. Genomic DNA extraction from the blood cell samples was performed with the Qiagen DNeasy Blood Extraction Kit. The method behind the library was the immunoSEQ multiplex PCR assay. For the multiplex PCR, a mixture combining 60 forward primers for TCR Vbeta segments and 13 reverse primers for TCR Jbeta segments was used. The CDR3 region of rearranged TCR beta genes was amplified from genomic DNA with a multiplex PCR assay. The amplified TCR beta libraries were sequenced on the Illumina HiSeq System as 87-base-pair reads. For the original study's pipeline: A later analysis tallied 75 million to 95 million unique TCR beta chains across the 666 repertoires, and approximately 12 million of those chains were shared by two or more donors. To remove PCR and sequencing errors, raw reads were error-corrected and collapsed into unique sequences using a nearest-neighbor algorithm that merged closely related sequences. Alignment of CDR3 sequences to IMGT reference sequences was used to assign V, D and J gene segments. For a sequence to be retained, a match of at least six nucleotides to both a V gene segment and a J gene segment was required. Rearrangements were called productive when the CDR3 lacked stop codons and stayed in frame with V and J; all others were non-productive. CDR3 was defined according to IMGT convention as the region running from the second conserved V-encoded cysteine to the conserved J-encoded phenylalanine. The earlier analysis of fewer than 750 of the donors excluded sequences that lacked an unambiguous match to a single V gene segment. An earlier analysis of just under 600 of the donors called V segments functional above 56.7% productive rearrangements and segregating when the between-donor standard deviation exceeded 5%. To diagnose cytomegalovirus status from the catalog of TCR beta chain sequences, a statistical classification framework was built. In a later analysis, V and J genes were assigned by comparing TCR nucleotide sequences against IMGT/GENE-DB human TR gene sequences. Using the TCRdist pipeline, a later analysis assigned CDR3 sequences along with most-parsimonious VDJ recombination scenarios. In a later analysis, each TCR beta chain was defined by its CDR3 amino acid sequence together with its V-gene family, and reads without a unique V-gene family were excluded. To address suspected cross-contamination and a sequencing artifact, a later analysis removed a few hundred highly shared, low-generation-probability nucleotide sequences. In a later analysis, a clonal expansion index for each public chain was calculated from normalized within-repertoire ranks of inferred template counts. A later analysis computed generation probabilities with a VDJ recombination model fitted to out-of-frame rearrangements, and checked the results against IGoR. Hypergeometric tests were used in a later analysis to score TCR-TCR, TCR-HLA and TCR-CMV co-occurrence, with a repertoire-size bias correction applied to the TCR pairs. In a later analysis, false discovery rates were estimated by permuting HLA or CMV assignments 20 times. In a later analysis, co-occurring TCRs were grouped using DBSCAN, with TCRdist sequence similarity added in when clustering inside HLA-allele-positive subsets. Repertoires with fewer than 30,000 or more than 120,000 public chains were left out of co-occurrence clustering, as were about 5 repertoires with anomalous nucleotide sharing. TCRdb provides this immuneACCESS table in a form limited to in-frame rearrangements. Some clones are lacking; in checked studies, under half of them reflect an unresolved V gene, and why the rest are absent is not known. That table furnishes V, J and clone size, whereas the DNA furnished D and trimming. The sample records about 150,000 clones, 65% to 80% of which are singletons. The ten largest clonotypes hold around 3.1% of the sample.

Concerning this clone: Its cognate antigen has yet to be identified. Qualities for individual bases were not recorded, and no much larger clone is one base off.

The cysteine opens and the phenylalanine closes a CDR3 of 13 amino acids. Only the CDR3 region is kept as DNA, spanning 39 bases read in frame from base 1. V drops 9 bases and J drops 5 bases, leaving 16 bases in between. Reading the germline V gene (reference sequence) gives CDR1 LNHNV and CDR2 YYDKDF. This receptor chain uses TRBV15 and TRBJ2-5, with TRBD1 perhaps the D gene, on 6 matching bases. Source material: PBMCs. The source is a woman between 50 and 59 years old in good health and CMV-seropositive. The CDR3 has the sequence CATRGRPQETQYF. The DNA reads TGTGCCACGAGGGGGAGACCCCAGGAGACCCAGTACTTC.